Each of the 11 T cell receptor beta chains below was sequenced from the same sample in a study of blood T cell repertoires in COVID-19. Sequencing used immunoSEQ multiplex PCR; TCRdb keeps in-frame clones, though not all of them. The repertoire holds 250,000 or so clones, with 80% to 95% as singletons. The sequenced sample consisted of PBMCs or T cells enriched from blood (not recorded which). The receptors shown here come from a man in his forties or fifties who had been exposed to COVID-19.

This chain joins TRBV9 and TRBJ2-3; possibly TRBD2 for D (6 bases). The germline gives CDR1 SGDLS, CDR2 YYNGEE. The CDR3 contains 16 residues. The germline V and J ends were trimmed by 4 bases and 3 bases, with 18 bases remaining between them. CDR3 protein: CASSLKSRDWTDTQYF. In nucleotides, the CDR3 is TGTGCCAGCAGCTTAAAGAGCCGGGACTGGACAGATACGCAGTATTTT.

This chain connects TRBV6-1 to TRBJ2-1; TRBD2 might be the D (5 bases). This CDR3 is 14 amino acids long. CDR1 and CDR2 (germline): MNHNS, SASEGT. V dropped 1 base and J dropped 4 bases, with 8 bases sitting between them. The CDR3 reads CASSEVSGYNEQFF. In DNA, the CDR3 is TGTGCCAGCAGTGAAGTGAGCGGATACAATGAGCAGTTCTTC.

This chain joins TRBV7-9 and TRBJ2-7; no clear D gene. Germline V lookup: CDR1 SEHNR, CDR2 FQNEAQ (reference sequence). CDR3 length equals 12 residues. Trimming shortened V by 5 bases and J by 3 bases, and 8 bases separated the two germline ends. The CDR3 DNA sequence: TGTGCCAGCAGCGTTCAGCGCTACGAGCAGTACTTC. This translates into CASSVQRYEQYF. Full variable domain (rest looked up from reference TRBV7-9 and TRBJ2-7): DTGVSQNPRHKITKRGQNVTFRCDPISEHNRLYWYRQTLGQGPEFLTYFQNEAQLEKSRLLSDRFSAERPKGSFSTLEIQRTEQGDSAMYLCASSVQRYEQYFGPGTRLTVT.

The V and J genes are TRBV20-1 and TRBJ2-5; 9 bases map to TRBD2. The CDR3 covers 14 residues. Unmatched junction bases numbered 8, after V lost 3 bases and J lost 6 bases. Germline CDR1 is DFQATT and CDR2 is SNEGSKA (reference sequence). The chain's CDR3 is CSASIGLARQTQYF. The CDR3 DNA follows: TGCAGTGCTAGTATCGGACTAGCGAGGCAGACCCAGTACTTC.

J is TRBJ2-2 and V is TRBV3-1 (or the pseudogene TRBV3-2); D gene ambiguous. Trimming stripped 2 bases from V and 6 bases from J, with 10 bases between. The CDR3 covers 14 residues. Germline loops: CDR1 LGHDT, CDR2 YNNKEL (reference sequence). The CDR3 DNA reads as TGTGCCAGCAGCCAATTTAGTTATGCCGGGGAGCTGTTTTTT. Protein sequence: CASSQFSYAGELFF.

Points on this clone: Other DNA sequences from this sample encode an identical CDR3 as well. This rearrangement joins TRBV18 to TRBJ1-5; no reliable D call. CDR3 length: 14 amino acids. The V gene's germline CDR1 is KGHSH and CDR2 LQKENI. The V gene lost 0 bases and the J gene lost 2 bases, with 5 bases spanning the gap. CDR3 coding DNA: TGTGCCAGCTCACCACCCGGGGGCAATCAGCCCCAGCATTTT. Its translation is CASSPPGGNQPQHF.

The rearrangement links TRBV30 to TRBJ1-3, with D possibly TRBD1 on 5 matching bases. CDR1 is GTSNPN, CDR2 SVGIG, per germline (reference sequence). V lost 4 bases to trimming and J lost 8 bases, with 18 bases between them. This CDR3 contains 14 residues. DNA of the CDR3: TGTGCCTGGATTTACACTGAATCGGGGGACACCATATATTTT. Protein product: CAWIYTESGDTIYF.

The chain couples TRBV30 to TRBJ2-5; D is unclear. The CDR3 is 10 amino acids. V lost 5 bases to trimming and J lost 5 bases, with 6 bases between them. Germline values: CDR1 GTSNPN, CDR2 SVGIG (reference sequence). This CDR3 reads CAWSVETQYF. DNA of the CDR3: TGTGCCTGGTCAGTGGAGACCCAGTACTTC. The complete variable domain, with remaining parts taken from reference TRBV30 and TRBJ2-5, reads SQTIHQWPATLVQPVGSPLSLECTVEGTSNPNLYWYRQAAGRGLQLLFYSVGIGQISSEVPQNLSASRPQDRQFILSSKKLLLSDSGFYLCAWSVETQYFGPGTRLLVL.

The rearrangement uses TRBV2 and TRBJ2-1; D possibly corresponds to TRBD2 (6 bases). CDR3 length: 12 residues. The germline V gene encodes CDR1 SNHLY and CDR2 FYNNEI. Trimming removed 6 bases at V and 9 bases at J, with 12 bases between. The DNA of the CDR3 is TGTGCCAGCAGCCCCCTGGGGGGTGAGCAGTTCTTC. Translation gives CASSPLGGEQFF.

This chain's CDR3 is CASSLGGGKGYGYTF. The CDR3 DNA is TGTGCCAGCAGCTTAGGGGGGGGCAAGGGCTATGGCTACACCTTC. The chain combines TRBV7-2 with TRBJ1-2, with TRBD1 as a possible D gene (6 bases). The V gene lost 1 base and the J gene lost 4 bases, with 13 bases spanning the gap. The germline gives CDR1 SGHTA, CDR2 FQGNSA. The CDR3 totals 15 residues.

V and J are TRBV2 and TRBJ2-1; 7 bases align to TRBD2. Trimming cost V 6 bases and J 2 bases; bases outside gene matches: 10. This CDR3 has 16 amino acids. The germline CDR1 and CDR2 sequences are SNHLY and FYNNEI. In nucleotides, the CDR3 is TGTGCCAGCAGGATTACTAGCGCCCTCACCTACAATGAGCAGTTCTTC. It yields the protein CASRITSALTYNEQFF.